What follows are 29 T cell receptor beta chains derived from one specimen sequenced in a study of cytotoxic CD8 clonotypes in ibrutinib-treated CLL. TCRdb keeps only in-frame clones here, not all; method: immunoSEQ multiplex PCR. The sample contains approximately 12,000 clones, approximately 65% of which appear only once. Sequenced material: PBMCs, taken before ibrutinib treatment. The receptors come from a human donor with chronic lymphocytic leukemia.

Written as DNA, the CDR3 is TGTGCCAGTAGTCTGGGGTACTCCTACGAGCAGTACTTC. Translated, it gives CASSLGYSYEQYF. The chain carries TRBV19 and TRBJ2-7; D is ambiguous. The CDR3 length is 13 residues. Trimming took off 5 bases at V and 0 bases at J, with 8 bases between the two ends. Germline lookup yields CDR1 LNHDA and CDR2 SQIVND (reference sequence).

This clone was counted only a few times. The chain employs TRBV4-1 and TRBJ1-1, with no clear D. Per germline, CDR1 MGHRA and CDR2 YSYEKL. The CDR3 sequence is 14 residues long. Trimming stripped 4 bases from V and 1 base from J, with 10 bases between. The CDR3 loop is CASSRQAQNTEAFF. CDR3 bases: TGCGCCAGCAGCCGGCAGGCACAGAACACTGAAGCTTTCTTT.

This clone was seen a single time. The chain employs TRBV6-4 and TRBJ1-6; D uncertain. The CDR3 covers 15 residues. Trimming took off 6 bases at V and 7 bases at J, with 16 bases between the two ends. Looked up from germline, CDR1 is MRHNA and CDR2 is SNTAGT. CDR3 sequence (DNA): TGTGCCAGCAGCATGACCTTAGTCGGCAATTCACCCCTCCACTTT. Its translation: CASSMTLVGNSPLHF.

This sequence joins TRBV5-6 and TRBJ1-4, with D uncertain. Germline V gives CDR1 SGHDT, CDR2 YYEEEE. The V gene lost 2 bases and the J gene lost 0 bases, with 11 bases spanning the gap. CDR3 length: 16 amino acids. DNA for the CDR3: TGTGCCAGCAGCTTAGGCCAATGGGCAACTAATGAAAAACTGTTTTTT. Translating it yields CASSLGQWATNEKLFF.

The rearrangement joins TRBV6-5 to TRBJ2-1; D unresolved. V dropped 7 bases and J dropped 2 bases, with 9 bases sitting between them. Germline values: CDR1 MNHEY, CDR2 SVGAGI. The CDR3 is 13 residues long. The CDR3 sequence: CASKTSTYNEQFF. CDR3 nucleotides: TGTGCCAGCAAAACCTCCACCTACAATGAGCAGTTCTTC.

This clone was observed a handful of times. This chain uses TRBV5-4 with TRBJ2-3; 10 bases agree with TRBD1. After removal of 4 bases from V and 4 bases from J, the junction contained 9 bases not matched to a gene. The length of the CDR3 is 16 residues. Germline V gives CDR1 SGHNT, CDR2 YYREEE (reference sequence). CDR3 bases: TGTGCCAGCAGCACTAGACAGGGGGCGGTCGCAGATACGCAGTATTTT. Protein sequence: CASSTRQGAVADTQYF.

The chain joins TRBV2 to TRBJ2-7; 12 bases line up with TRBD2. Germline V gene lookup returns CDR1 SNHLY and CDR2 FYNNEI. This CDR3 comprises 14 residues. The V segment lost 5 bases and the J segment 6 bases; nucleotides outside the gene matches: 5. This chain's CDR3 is CASSLAGGAFEQYF. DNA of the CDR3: TGTGCCAGCAGTCTAGCGGGGGGGGCTTTCGAGCAGTACTTC.

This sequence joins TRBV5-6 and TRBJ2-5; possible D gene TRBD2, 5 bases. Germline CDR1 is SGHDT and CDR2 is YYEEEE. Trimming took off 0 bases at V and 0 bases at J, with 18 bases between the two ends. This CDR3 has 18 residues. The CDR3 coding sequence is TGTGCCAGCAGCTTGGCCAAGAGGGCCTCGGGGTACCAAGAGACCCAGTACTTC. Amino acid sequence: CASSLAKRASGYQETQYF.

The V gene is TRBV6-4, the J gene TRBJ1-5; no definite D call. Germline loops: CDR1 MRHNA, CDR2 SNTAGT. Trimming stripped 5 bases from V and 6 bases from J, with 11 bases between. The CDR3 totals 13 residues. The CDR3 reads CASSSQERQPQHF. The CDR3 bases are TGTGCCAGCAGTTCCCAGGAACGTCAGCCCCAGCATTTT.

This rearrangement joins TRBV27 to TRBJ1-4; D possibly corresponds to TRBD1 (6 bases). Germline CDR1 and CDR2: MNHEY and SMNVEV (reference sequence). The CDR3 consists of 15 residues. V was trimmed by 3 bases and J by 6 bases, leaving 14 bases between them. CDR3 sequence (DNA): TGTGCCAGCAGTTTCCTCAGGGGAGGGGATGAAAAACTGTTTTTT. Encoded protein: CASSFLRGGDEKLFF.

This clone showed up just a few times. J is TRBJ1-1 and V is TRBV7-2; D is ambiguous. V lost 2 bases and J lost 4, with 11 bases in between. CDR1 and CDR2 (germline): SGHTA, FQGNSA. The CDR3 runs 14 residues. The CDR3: CASSLSRGGTEAFF. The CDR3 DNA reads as TGTGCCAGCAGCTTATCACGGGGTGGCACTGAAGCTTTCTTT.

This CDR3 reads CASSPITGTGVLGYGYTF. As DNA, the CDR3 is TGTGCCAGCAGCCCGATTACCGGGACAGGGGTGTTAGGCTATGGCTACACCTTC. This chain joins TRBV27 and TRBJ1-2, with TRBD1 identical over 10 bases. V shed 6 bases and J 4 bases; nucleotides not matched to a gene: 17. CDR3 size: 18 residues. Germline CDR1 and CDR2: MNHEY and SMNVEV (reference sequence).

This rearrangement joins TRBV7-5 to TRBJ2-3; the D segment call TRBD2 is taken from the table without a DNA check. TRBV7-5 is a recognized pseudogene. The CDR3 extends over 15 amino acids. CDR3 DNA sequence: TGTGCCAGAGGTACTCTAGCGGGGGATAGAGATACGCAGTATTTT. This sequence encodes CARGTLAGDRDTQYF.

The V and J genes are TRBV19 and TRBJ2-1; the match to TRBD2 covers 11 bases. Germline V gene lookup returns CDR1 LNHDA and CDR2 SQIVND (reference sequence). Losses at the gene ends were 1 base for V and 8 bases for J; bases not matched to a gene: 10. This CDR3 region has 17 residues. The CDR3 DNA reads TGTGCCAGTAGTATAGGTAGCGGGGGGGCCATTGGGCATGAGCAGTTCTTC. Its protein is CASSIGSGGAIGHEQFF.

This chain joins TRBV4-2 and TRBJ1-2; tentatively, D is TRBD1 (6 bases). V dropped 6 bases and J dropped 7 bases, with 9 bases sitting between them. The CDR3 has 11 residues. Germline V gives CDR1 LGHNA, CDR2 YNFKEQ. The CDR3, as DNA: TGTGCCAGCAGTTCAGGGGCTGGCTACACCTTC. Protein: CASSSGAGYTF.

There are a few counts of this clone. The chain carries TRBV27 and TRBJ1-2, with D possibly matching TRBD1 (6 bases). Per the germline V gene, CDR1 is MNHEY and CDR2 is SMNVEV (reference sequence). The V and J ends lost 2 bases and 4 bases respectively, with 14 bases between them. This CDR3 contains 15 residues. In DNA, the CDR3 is TGTGCCAGCAGTTTACAGGCAGGGGTCCCCTATGGCTACACCTTC. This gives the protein CASSLQAGVPYGYTF.

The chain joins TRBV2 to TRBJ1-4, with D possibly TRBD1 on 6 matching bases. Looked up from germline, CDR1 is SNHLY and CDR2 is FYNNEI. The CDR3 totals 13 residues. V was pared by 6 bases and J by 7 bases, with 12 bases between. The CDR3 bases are TGTGCCAGCAGAGGGGGGGCGCTTGAAAAACTGTTTTTT. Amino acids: CASRGGALEKLFF.

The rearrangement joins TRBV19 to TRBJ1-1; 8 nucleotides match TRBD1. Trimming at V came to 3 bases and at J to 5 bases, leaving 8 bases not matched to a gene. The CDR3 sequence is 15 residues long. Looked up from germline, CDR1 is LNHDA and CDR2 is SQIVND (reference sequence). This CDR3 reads CASSMPGQGTTEAFF. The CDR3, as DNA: TGTGCCAGTAGTATGCCAGGACAGGGAACGACTGAAGCTTTCTTT.

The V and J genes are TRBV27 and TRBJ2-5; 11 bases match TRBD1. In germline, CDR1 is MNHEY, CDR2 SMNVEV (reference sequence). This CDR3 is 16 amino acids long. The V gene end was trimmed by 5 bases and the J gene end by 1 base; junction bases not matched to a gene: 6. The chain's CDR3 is CASSPGQGAPQETQYF. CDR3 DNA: TGTGCCAGCAGTCCAGGACAGGGGGCCCCCCAAGAGACCCAGTACTTC.

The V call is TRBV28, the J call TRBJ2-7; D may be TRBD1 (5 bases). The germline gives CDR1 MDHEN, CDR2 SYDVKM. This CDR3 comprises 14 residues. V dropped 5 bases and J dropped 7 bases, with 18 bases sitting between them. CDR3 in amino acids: CASSPVTDPREQYF. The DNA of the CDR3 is TGTGCCAGCAGTCCGGTGACAGACCCGAGGGAGCAGTACTTC. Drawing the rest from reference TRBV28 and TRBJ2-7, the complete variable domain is DVKVTQSSRYLVKRTGEKVFLECVQDMDHENMFWYRQDPGLGLRLIYFSYDVKMKEKGDIPEGYSVSREKKERFSLILESASTNQTSMYLCASSPVTDPREQYFGPGTRLTVT.

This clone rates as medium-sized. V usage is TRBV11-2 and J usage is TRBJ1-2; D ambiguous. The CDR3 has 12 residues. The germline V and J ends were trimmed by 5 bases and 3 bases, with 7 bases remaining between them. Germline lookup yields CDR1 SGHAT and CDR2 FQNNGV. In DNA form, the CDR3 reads TGTGCCAGCAGCCCGAATCACTATGGCTACACCTTC. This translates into CASSPNHYGYTF.

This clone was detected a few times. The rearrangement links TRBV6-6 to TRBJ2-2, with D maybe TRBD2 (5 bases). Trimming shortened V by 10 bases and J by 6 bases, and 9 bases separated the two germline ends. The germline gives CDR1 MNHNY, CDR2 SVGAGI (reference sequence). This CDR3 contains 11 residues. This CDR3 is CATLGAGELFF. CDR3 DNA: TGTGCCACACTAGGAGCCGGGGAGCTGTTTTTT.

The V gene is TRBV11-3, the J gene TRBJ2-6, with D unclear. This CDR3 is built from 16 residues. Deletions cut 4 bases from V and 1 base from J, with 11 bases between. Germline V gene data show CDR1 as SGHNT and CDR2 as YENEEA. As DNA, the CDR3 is TGTGCCAGCAGCTCTGAGGACGGATCTGGGGCCAACGTCCTGACTTTC. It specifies CASSSEDGSGANVLTF.

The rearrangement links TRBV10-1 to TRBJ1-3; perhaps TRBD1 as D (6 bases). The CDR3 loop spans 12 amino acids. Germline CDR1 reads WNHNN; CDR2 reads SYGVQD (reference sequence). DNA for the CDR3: TGCGCTTCACAGGGTACTGGAAACACCATATATTTT. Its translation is CASQGTGNTIYF.

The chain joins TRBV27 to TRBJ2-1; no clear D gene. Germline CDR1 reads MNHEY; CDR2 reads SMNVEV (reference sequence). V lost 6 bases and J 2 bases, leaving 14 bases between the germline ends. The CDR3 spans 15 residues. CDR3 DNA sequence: TGTGCCAGCAGCCTCATTCCACGTCCCTACAATGAGCAGTTCTTC. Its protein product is CASSLIPRPYNEQFF.

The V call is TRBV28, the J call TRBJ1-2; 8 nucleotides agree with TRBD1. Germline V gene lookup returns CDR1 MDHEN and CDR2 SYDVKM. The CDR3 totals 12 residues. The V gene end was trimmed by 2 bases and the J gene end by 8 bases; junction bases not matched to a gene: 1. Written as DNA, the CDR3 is TGTGCCAGCAGTTTAAGGACAGGGGGCTACACCTTC. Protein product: CASSLRTGGYTF.

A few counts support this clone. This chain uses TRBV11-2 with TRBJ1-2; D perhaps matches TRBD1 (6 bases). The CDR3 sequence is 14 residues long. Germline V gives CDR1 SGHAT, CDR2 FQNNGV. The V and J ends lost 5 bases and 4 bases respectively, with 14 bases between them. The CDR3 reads CASSPGWGPYGYTF. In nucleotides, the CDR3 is TGTGCCAGCAGCCCTGGCTGGGGGCCCTATGGCTACACCTTC.

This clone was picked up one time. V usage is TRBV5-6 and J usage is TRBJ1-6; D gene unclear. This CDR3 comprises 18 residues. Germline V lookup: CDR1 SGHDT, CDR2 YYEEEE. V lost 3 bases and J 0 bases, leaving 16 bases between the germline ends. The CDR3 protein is CASSYVGDLSSYNSPLHF. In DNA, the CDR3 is TGTGCCAGCAGCTACGTGGGTGACTTAAGCTCCTATAATTCACCCCTCCACTTT. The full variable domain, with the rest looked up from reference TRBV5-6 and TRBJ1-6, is DAGVTQSPTHLIKTRGQQVTLRCSPKSGHDTVSWYQQALGQGPQFIFQYYEEEERQRGNFPDRFSGHQFPNYSSELNVNALLLGDSALYLCASSYVGDLSSYNSPLHFGNGTRLTVT.

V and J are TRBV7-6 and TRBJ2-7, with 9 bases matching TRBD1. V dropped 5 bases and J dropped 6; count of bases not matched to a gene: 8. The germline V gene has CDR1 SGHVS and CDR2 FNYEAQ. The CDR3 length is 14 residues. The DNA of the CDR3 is TGTGCCAGCAGCCCCTCGGACAGGGGTTCCGAGCAGTACTTC. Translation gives CASSPSDRGSEQYF. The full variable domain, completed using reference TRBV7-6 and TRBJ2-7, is GAGVSQSPRYKVTKRGQDVALRCDPISGHVSLYWYRQALGQGPEFLTYFNYEAQQDKSGLPNDRFSAERPEGSISTLTIQRTEQRDSAMYRCASSPSDRGSEQYFGPGTRLTVT.